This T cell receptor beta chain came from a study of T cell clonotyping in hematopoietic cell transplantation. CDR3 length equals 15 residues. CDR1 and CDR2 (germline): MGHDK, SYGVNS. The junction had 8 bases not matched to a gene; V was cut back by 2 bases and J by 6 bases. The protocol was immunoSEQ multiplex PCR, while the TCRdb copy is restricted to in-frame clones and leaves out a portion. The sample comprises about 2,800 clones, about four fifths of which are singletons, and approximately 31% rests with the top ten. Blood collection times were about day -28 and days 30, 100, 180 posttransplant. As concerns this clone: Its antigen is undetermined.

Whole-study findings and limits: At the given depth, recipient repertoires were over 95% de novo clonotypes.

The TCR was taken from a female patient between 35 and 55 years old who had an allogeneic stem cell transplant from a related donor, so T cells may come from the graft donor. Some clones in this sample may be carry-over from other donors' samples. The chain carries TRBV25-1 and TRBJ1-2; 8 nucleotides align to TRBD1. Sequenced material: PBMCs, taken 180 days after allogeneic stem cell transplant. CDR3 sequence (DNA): TGTGCCAGCAGTGAACACGGCGGACAGGGAGATGGCTACACCTTC. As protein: CASSEHGGQGDGYTF.